This T cell receptor beta chain emerged from a study of cytomegalovirus exposure and HLA in healthy donors. 60 Vbeta and 13 Jbeta primers were used in PCR. Method: immunoSEQ multiplex PCR; TCRdb's copy keeps in-frame clones and lacks some. The data show approximately 170,000 clones, with around 80% seen just once and 4.5% held by the top ten. Findings of the study overall: An analysis that was carried out later associated about 17,000 TCR beta sequences with HLA alleles at 0.05 false discovery rate.

This clone came up once. The antigen remains undetermined. The sequence was collected from a woman between 50 and 59 years old in good health and CMV-seropositive. Sequencing input: PBMCs.

CDR3 protein: CASSLTVPLRNTEAFF. In DNA form, the CDR3 reads TGCGCCAGCAGCCTCACAGTACCCTTACGCAACACTGAAGCTTTCTTT. The chain uses TRBV5-1 and TRBJ1-1, with no clear D. This CDR3 is 16 amino acids long. CDR1 and CDR2 (germline): SGHRS, YFSETQ. V gave up 4 bases and J gave up 2 bases, with 18 bases separating them.